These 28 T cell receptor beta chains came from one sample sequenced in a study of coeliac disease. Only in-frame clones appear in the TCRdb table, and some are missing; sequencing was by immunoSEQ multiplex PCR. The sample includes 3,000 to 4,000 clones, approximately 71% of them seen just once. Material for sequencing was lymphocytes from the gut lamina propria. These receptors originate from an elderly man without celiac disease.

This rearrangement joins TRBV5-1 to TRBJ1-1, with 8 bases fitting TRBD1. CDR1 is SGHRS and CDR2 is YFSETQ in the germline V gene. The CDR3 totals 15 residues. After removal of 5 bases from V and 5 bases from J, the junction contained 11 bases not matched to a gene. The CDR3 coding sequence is TGCGCCAGCAGGAATCCCCAGGGGGCGCATACTGAAGCTTTCTTT. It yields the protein CASRNPQGAHTEAFF. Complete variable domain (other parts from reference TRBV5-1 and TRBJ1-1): KAGVTQTPRYLIKTRGQQVTLSCSPISGHRSVSWYQQTPGQGLQFLFEYFSETQRNKGNFPGRFSGRQFSNSRSEMNVSTLELGDSALYLCASRNPQGAHTEAFFGQGTRLTVV.

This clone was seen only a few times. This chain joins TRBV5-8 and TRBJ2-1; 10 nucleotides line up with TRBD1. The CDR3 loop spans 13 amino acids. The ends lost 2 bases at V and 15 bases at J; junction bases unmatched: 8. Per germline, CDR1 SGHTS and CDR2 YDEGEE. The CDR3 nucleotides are TGTGCCAGCAGCTTTAACCGACAGGGGGCATGGTTCTTC. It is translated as CASSFNRQGAWFF.

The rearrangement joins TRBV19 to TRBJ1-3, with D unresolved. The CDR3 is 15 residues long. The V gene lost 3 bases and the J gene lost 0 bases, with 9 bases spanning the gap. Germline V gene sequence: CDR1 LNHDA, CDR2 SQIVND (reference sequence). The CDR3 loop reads CASSIDIPSGNTIYF. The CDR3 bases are TGTGCCAGTAGTATCGACATCCCCTCTGGAAACACCATATATTTT.

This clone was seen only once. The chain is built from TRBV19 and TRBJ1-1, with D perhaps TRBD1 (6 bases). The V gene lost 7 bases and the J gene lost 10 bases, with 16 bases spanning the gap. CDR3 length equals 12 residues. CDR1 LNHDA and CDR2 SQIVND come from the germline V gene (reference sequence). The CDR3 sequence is CASTHRALVAFF. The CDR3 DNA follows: TGTGCCAGTACCCACAGGGCGTTGGTAGCTTTCTTT.

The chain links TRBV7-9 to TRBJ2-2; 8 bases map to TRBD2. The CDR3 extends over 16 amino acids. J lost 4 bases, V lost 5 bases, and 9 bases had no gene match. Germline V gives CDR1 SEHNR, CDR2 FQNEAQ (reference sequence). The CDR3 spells CASSRPLAGGTGELFF. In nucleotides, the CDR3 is TGTGCCAGCAGCCGCCCTCTAGCGGGTGGCACCGGGGAGCTGTTTTTT.

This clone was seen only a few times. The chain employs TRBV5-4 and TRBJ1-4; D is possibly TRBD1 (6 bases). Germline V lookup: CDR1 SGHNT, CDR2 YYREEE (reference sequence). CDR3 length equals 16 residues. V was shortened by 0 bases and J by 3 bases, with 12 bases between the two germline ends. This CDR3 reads CASSLDPTGPNEKLFF. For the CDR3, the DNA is TGTGCCAGCAGCTTGGATCCGACAGGACCTAATGAAAAACTGTTTTTT.

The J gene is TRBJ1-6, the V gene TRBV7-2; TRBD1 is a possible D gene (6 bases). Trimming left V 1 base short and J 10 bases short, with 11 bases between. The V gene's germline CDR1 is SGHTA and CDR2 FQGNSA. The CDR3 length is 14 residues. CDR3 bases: TGTGCCAGCAGCTTAGTTGGGACAAGCTCACCCCTCCACTTT. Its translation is CASSLVGTSSPLHF.

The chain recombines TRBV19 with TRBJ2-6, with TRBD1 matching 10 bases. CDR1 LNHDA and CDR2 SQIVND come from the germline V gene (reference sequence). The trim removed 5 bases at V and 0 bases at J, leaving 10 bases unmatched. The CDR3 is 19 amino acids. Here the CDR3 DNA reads TGTGCCAGTAGTCTGGGGACAGGGGTTTCCCTCTCTGGGGCCAACGTCCTGACTTTC. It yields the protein CASSLGTGVSLSGANVLTF. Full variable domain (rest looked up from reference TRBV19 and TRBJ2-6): DGGITQSPKYLFRKEGQNVTLSCEQNLNHDAMYWYRQDPGQGLRLIYYSQIVNDFQKGDIAEGYSVSREKKESFPLTVTSAQKNPTAFYLCASSLGTGVSLSGANVLTFGAGSRLTVL.

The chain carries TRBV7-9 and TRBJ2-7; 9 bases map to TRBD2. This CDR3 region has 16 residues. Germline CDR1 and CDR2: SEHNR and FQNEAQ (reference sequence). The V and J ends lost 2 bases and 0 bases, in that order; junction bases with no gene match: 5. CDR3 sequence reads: CASSLMSGRPSYEQYF. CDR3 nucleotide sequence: TGTGCCAGCAGCTTAATGAGCGGGAGGCCCTCCTACGAGCAGTACTTC.

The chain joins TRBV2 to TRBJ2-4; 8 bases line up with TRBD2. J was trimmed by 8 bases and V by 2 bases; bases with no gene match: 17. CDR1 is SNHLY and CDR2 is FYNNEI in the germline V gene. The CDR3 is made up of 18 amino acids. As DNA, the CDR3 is TGTGCCAGCAGTGAAATGGGGGGCGCGGGAGGCCCGGGGGACATTCAGTACTTC. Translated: CASSEMGGAGGPGDIQYF.

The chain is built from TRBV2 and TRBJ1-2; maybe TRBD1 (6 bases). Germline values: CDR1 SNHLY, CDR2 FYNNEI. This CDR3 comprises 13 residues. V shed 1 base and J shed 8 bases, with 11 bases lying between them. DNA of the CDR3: TGTGCCAGCAGTGAAGGGGGGCAAGTGGGCTACACCTTC. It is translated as CASSEGGQVGYTF. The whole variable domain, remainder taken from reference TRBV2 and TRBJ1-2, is EPEVTQTPSHQVTQMGQEVILRCVPISNHLYFYWYRQILGQKVEFLVSFYNNEISEKSEIFDDQFSVERPDGSNFTLKIRSTKLEDSAMYFCASSEGGQVGYTFGSGTRLTVV.

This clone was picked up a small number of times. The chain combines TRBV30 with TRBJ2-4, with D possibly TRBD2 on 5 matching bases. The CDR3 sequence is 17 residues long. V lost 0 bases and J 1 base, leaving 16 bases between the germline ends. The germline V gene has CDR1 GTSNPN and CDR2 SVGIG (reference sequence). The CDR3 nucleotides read TGTGCCTGGAGTGTAAACTTGCTAGCTAGGGCCAAAAACATTCAGTACTTC. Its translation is CAWSVNLLARAKNIQYF.

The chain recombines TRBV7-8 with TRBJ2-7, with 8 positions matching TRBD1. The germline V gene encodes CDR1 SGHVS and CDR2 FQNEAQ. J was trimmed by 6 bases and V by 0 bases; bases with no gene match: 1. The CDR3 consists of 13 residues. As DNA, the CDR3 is TGTGCCAGCAGCTTAGCGGACAGGGCCGAGCAGTACTTC. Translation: CASSLADRAEQYF.

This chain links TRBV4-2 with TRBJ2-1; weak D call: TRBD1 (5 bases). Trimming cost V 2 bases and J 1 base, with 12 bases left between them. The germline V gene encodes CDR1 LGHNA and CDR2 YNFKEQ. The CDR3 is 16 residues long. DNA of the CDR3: TGTGCCAGCAGCCAAAATTCTAGGGGATCCTACAATGAGCAGTTCTTC. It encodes CASSQNSRGSYNEQFF.

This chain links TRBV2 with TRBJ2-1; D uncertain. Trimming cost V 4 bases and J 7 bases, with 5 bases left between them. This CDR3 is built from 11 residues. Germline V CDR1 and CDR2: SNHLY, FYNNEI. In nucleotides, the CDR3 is TGTGCCAGCAGTGTTTTAAATGAGCAGTTCTTC. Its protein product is CASSVLNEQFF.

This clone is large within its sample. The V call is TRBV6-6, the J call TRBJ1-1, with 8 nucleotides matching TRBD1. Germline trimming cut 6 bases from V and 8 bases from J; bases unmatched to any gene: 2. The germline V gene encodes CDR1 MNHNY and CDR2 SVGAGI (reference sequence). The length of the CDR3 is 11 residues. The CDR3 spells CASRRDREAFF. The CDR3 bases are TGTGCCAGCAGACGGGACAGGGAAGCTTTCTTT.

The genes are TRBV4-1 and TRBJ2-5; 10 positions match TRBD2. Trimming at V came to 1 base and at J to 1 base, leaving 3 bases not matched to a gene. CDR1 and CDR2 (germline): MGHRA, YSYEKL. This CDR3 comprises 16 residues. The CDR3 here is CASSQGSGRTQETQYF. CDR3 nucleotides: TGCGCCAGCAGCCAAGGTAGCGGGAGGACCCAAGAGACCCAGTACTTC.

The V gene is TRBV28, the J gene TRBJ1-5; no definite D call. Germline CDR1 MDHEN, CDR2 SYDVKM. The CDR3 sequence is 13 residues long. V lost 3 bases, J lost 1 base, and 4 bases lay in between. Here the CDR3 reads CASSFGSNQPQHF. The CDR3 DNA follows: TGTGCCAGCAGTTTCGGGAGCAATCAGCCCCAGCATTTT.

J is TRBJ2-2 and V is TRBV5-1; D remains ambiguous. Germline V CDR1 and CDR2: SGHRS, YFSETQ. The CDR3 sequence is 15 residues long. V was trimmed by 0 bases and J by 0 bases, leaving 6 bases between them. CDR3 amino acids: CASSLVTTNTGELFF. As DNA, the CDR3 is TGCGCCAGCAGCTTGGTGACAACGAACACCGGGGAGCTGTTTTTT.

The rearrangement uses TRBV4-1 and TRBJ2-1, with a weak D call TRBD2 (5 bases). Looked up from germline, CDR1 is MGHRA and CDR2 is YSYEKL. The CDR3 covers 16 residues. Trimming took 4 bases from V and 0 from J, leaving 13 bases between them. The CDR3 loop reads CASSLSDWLSYNEQFF. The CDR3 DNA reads TGCGCCAGCAGCCTTTCGGACTGGCTCTCCTACAATGAGCAGTTCTTC.

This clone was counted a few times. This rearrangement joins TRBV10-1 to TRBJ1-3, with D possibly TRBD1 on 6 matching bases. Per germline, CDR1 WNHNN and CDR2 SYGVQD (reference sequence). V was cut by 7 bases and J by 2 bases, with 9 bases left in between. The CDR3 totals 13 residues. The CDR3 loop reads CASIKGAGNTIYF. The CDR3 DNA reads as TGCGCCAGCATCAAGGGGGCTGGAAACACCATATATTTT.

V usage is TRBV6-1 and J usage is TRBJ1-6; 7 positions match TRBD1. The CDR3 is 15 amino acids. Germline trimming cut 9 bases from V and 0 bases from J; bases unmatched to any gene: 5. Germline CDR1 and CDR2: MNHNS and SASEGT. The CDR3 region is CASPRDSSYNSPLHF. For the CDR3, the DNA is TGTGCCAGTCCCCGGGACAGCTCCTATAATTCACCCCTCCACTTT.

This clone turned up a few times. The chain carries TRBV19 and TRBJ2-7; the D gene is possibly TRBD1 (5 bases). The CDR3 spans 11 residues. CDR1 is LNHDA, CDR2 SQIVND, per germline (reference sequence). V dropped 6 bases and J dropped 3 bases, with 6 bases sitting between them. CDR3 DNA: TGTGCCAGTAGGCAGGGCTACGAGCAGTACTTC. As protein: CASRQGYEQYF.

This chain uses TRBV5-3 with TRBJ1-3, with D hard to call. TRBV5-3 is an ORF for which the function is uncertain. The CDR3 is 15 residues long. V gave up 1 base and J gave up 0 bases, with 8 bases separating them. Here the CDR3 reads CARSLTRSSGNTIYF. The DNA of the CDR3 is TGTGCCAGAAGCTTGACACGGAGCTCTGGAAACACCATATATTTT.

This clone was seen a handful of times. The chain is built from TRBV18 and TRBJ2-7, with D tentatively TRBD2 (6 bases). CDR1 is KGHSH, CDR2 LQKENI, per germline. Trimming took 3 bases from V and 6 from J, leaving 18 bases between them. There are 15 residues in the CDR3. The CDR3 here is CASSPLNRGFVEQYV. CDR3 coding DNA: TGTGCCAGCTCACCTTTGAACCGGGGGTTTGTCGAGCAGTACGTC.

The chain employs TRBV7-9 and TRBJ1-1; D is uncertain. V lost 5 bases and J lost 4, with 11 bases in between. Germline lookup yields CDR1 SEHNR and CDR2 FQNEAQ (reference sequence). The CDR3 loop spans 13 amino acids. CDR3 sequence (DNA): TGTGCCAGCAGCCAAGTGCCGGGCACTGAAGCTTTCTTT. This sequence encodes CASSQVPGTEAFF.

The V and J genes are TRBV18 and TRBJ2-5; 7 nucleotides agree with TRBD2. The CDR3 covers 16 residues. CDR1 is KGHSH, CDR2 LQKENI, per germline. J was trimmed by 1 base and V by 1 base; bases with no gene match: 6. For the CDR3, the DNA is TGTGCCAGCTCACCACAGGCTAGCGGAGCCCAAGAGACCCAGTACTTC. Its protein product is CASSPQASGAQETQYF.

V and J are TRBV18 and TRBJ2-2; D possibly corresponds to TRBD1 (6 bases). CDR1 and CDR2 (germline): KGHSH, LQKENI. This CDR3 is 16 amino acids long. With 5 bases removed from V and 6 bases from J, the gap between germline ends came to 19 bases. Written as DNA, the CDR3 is TGTGCCAGCTCAACTCAGACAGGCGGTATCTCCGGGGAGCTGTTTTTT. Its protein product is CASSTQTGGISGELFF.